This passage covers 29 T cell receptor beta chains from one sample sequenced in a study of spatial heterogeneity in lung cancer. MiXCR, run by TCRdb on the 5' RACE reads, gives a single entry per CDR3 protein. Counted here are 24,000 or so distinct CDR3 sequences, more than 6.5% occurring once; the ten biggest clones make up over 11%. Time point reported: sample taken at primary tumor resection. The sequenced material consisted of unsorted whole RNA from tumor, nontumor lung or frozen PBMC. This material consisted of PBMCs, taken at surgery. The receptors stem from a male donor with early-stage non-small cell lung cancer.

This clonotype has just a few counts. The rearrangement joins TRBV20-1 to TRBJ1-3; 7 bases fit TRBD1. Trimming removed 0 bases from V and 2 bases from J; junction bases left unmatched: 7. CDR1 and CDR2 from the germline V gene are DFQATT and SNEGSKA (reference sequence). CDR3 length: 16 amino acids. The CDR3: CSARDVNRGAGNTIYF. In nucleotides, the CDR3 is TGCAGTGCTAGAGATGTAAACAGGGGCGCTGGAAACACCATATATTTT.

This clonotype turned up a few times. The chain combines TRBV6-1 with TRBJ1-2; the D is unclear. The CDR3 has 15 residues. Trimming cost V 5 bases and J 4 bases, with 17 bases left between them. Germline-derived CDR1 and CDR2 are MNHNS and SASEGT. DNA of the CDR3: TGTGCCAGCAGTATCTTGACCAGATTCTCCTATGGCTACACCTTC. Translating gives CASSILTRFSYGYTF.

V is TRBV7-6 and J is TRBJ2-1; D unclear. Per germline, CDR1 SGHVS and CDR2 FNYEAQ. Trimming stripped 4 bases from V and 2 bases from J, with 9 bases between. The CDR3 is made up of 14 amino acids. This chain's CDR3 is CASSSSTAYNEQFF. The DNA for the CDR3 is TGTGCCAGCAGCTCATCGACGGCCTACAATGAGCAGTTCTTC.

A few counts support this clonotype. The rearrangement uses TRBV12-5 and TRBJ2-1; D uncertain. This CDR3 region has 14 residues. CDR1 LGHNT and CDR2 FRNRAP come from the germline V gene. V was cut by 6 bases and J by 0 bases, with 9 bases left in between. As DNA, the CDR3 is TGTGCTAGTGGAGCCCTGAGCTCCTACAATGAGCAGTTCTTC. The encoded protein is CASGALSSYNEQFF.

This clonotype was found many times. The chain joins TRBV2 to TRBJ1-5, with D hard to call. Trimming removed 2 bases at V and 7 bases at J, with 9 bases between. Germline CDR1 SNHLY, CDR2 FYNNEI. This CDR3 comprises 13 residues. The CDR3 region is CASSEWVNQPQHF. CDR3 bases: TGTGCCAGCAGTGAATGGGTAAACCAGCCCCAGCATTTT.

This clonotype was counted at least ten times. The chain carries TRBV20-1 and TRBJ2-3, with D maybe TRBD2 (6 bases). Germline CDR1 is DFQATT and CDR2 is SNEGSKA (reference sequence). CDR3 length equals 16 residues. V dropped 6 bases and J dropped 5 bases, with 24 bases sitting between them. CDR3 amino acids: CSAPDRGRGIGDTQYF. In DNA form, the CDR3 reads TGCAGTGCCCCTGATCGTGGTCGGGGGATCGGAGATACGCAGTATTTT.

This clonotype was picked up many times. J is TRBJ2-3 and V is TRBV11-3; 10 bases map to TRBD2. This CDR3 has 17 amino acids. The trim removed 5 bases at V and 4 bases at J, leaving 12 bases unmatched. Germline CDR1 is SGHNT and CDR2 is YENEEA. CDR3 in DNA: TGTGCCAGCAGCACCGGGGTAGCGGGGGGCGTAGCAGATACGCAGTATTTT. This encodes CASSTGVAGGVADTQYF.

This clonotype was detected only a few times. The V and J genes are TRBV7-2 and TRBJ2-1, with D possibly being TRBD1 (6 bases). The V end was cut by 3 bases, the J end by 8 bases, with 11 bases between. The CDR3 is 13 amino acids. Germline CDR1 reads SGHTA; CDR2 reads FQGNSA. CDR3 protein: CASSFTGTHEQFF. Written as DNA, the CDR3 is TGTGCCAGCAGCTTTACAGGGACCCATGAGCAGTTCTTC.

This clonotype was seen only a few times. The chain is built from TRBV27 and TRBJ1-2, with a tentative D call TRBD1 (5 bases). CDR1 and CDR2 (germline): MNHEY, SMNVEV (reference sequence). The CDR3 length is 15 residues. Trimming left V 5 bases short and J 4 bases short, with 17 bases between. The DNA of the CDR3 is TGTGCCAGCAGTCCTTTCCCCGACAGCAGCTATGGCTACACCTTC. Translating gives CASSPFPDSSYGYTF.

This chain connects TRBV20-1 to TRBJ2-1, with D possibly being TRBD2 (5 bases). V shed 0 bases and J shed 6 bases, with 12 bases lying between them. Germline CDR1 reads DFQATT; CDR2 reads SNEGSKA (reference sequence). The CDR3 is 14 residues long. The CDR3 sequence: CSARDVKSGNEQFF. The DNA for the CDR3 is TGCAGTGCTAGAGATGTGAAAAGCGGCAATGAGCAGTTCTTC.

This clonotype has at least ten counts. The chain uses TRBV6-6 and TRBJ2-4, with D unresolved. The V end was cut by 5 bases, the J end by 0 bases, with 2 bases between. This CDR3 is 12 amino acids long. Germline loops: CDR1 MNHNY, CDR2 SVGAGI (reference sequence). The chain's CDR3 is CASSVAKNIQYF. The CDR3, as DNA: TGTGCCAGCAGTGTAGCCAAAAACATTCAGTACTTC.

This clonotype came up a few times. The CDR3 DNA follows: TGTGCCAGCAGTTTAGCCGAAAAGGGGACCCAGTACTTC. Amino acid sequence: CASSLAEKGTQYF. The V call is TRBV12-3 or TRBV12-4, the J call TRBJ2-5; D is undetermined. CDR3 length: 13 residues. Trimming pared 0 bases from V and 7 bases from J, leaving 9 bases between.

Many counts were recorded for this clonotype. The V and J genes are TRBV2 and TRBJ1-5, with D unclear. Germline V gives CDR1 SNHLY, CDR2 FYNNEI. The V and J ends lost 6 bases and 2 bases respectively, with 17 bases between them. This CDR3 region has 16 residues. The CDR3 bases are TGTGCCAGCAGGCTCCCTCTCCTTGGGGGCAATCAGCCCCAGCATTTT. It is translated as CASRLPLLGGNQPQHF.

The chain combines TRBV20-1 with TRBJ2-6; D is uncertain. With 0 bases removed from V and 2 bases from J, the gap between germline ends came to 11 bases. The CDR3 totals 16 residues. In germline, CDR1 is DFQATT, CDR2 SNEGSKA (reference sequence). The CDR3 protein is CSARDLKKTGANVLTF. CDR3 coding DNA: TGCAGTGCTAGAGATCTCAAGAAGACTGGGGCCAACGTCCTGACTTTC.

The chain combines TRBV6-2 or TRBV6-3 with TRBJ2-1; possible D gene TRBD2, 7 bases. This CDR3 has 14 amino acids. Trimming cost V 8 bases and J 7 bases, with 18 bases left between them. The germline V gene encodes CDR1 MNHEY and CDR2 SVGEGT. CDR3 residues: CASGGGPHLNEQFF. The CDR3 nucleotides are TGTGCCAGCGGGGGGGGCCCGCATCTAAATGAGCAGTTCTTC.

This clonotype has a count of ten or more. The chain combines TRBV2 with TRBJ2-1; the D gene could be TRBD1 or TRBD2 (6 bases each). Looked up from germline, CDR1 is SNHLY and CDR2 is FYNNEI. V was pared by 5 bases and J by 6 bases, with 17 bases between. The CDR3 length is 15 residues. The DNA of the CDR3 is TGTGCCAGCAGTAAGGGGGGAAACCCCTTCAATGAGCAGTTCTTC. Protein: CASSKGGNPFNEQFF.

This clonotype was detected ten times or more. The V and J genes are TRBV20-1 and TRBJ2-3, with 14 bases that match TRBD2. This CDR3 is 16 amino acids long. From germline, CDR1 is DFQATT and CDR2 SNEGSKA (reference sequence). The ends lost 4 bases at V and 4 bases at J; junction bases unmatched: 7. In nucleotides, the CDR3 is TGCAGTGCTACAAGACTAGCGGGGGGGTTCTCAGATACGCAGTATTTT. It encodes CSATRLAGGFSDTQYF.

V gene TRBV7-9 combines with J gene TRBJ2-7; TRBD2 might be the D (5 bases). Germline-derived CDR1 and CDR2 are SEHNR and FQNEAQ (reference sequence). CDR3 length: 13 amino acids. Trimming cost V 4 bases and J 2 bases, with 9 bases left between them. The CDR3 nucleotides read TGTGCCAGCAGCTCCGGACTGACCTACGAGCAGTACTTC. This sequence encodes CASSSGLTYEQYF. Variable domain in full (rest from reference TRBV7-9 and TRBJ2-7): DTGVSQNPRHKITKRGQNVTFRCDPISEHNRLYWYRQTLGQGPEFLTYFQNEAQLEKSRLLSDRFSAERPKGSFSTLEIQRTEQGDSAMYLCASSSGLTYEQYFGPGTRLTVT.

The chain recombines TRBV5-1 with TRBJ2-5; D is possibly TRBD1 (5 bases). Germline assignment: CDR1 SGHRS and CDR2 YFSETQ. Between the trimmed V and J ends, which lost 4 bases and 0 bases, there was a span of 7 bases. This CDR3 has 13 amino acids. CDR3 residues: CASSPDNQETQYF. In nucleotides, the CDR3 is TGCGCCAGCAGCCCGGACAACCAAGAGACCCAGTACTTC. The complete variable domain, with remaining parts taken from reference TRBV5-1 and TRBJ2-5, reads KAGVTQTPRYLIKTRGQQVTLSCSPISGHRSVSWYQQTPGQGLQFLFEYFSETQRNKGNFPGRFSGRQFSNSRSEMNVSTLELGDSALYLCASSPDNQETQYFGPGTRLLVL.

This clonotype was observed many times. This chain links TRBV10-2 with TRBJ2-4, with D unresolved. CDR3 size: 14 residues. Germline V CDR1 and CDR2: WSHSY, SAAADI. The ends were cut back, 0 bases at V and 8 bases at J, with 11 bases in the middle. CDR3 protein: CASSESRGRHIQYF. Here the CDR3 DNA reads TGCGCCAGCAGTGAGTCGCGTGGTAGGCACATTCAGTACTTC.

This clonotype came up many times. This rearrangement joins TRBV5-1 to TRBJ2-7; a possible D gene is TRBD1 (6 bases). The CDR3 runs to 11 residues. Germline V gene data show CDR1 as SGHRS and CDR2 as YFSETQ. V lost 4 bases and J 9 bases, leaving 11 bases between the germline ends. The CDR3 sequence is CASSANRAQYF. The CDR3 bases are TGCGCCAGCAGCGCTAACAGGGCGCAGTACTTC.

This clonotype was observed a handful of times. The chain is built from TRBV7-2 and TRBJ2-1; 11 positions match TRBD2. Germline-derived CDR1 and CDR2 are SGHTA and FQGNSA. Trimming removed 7 bases from V and 7 bases from J; junction bases left unmatched: 12. This CDR3 region has 16 residues. The CDR3 region is CASTESQLAGGNEQFF. CDR3 bases: TGTGCCAGCACCGAGTCCCAGCTAGCGGGAGGTAATGAGCAGTTCTTC. Full variable domain (outside the CDR3, taken from reference TRBV7-2 and TRBJ2-1): GAGVSQSPSNKVTEKGKDVELRCDPISGHTALYWYRQSLGQGLEFLIYFQGNSAPDKSGLPSDRFSAERTGGSVSTLTIQRTQQEDSAVYLCASTESQLAGGNEQFFGPGTRLTVL.

This clonotype has a count of ten or more. The gene calls are TRBV5-1 and TRBJ1-1; D is unclear. Germline loops: CDR1 SGHRS, CDR2 YFSETQ. Trimming left V 0 bases short and J 1 base short, with 7 bases between. CDR3 length: 14 amino acids. The CDR3 here is CASSLGRTNTEAFF. CDR3 bases: TGCGCCAGCAGCTTGGGACGGACGAACACTGAAGCTTTCTTT.

This clonotype was observed at least ten times. The chain links TRBV5-1 to TRBJ1-6, with D possibly being TRBD1 (6 bases). Trimming took off 6 bases at V and 9 bases at J, with 16 bases between the two ends. Germline CDR1 SGHRS, CDR2 YFSETQ. The length of the CDR3 is 14 residues. The CDR3 protein is CASKRDRSFSPLHF. The DNA of the CDR3 is TGCGCCAGCAAACGTGACAGGAGTTTTTCACCCCTCCACTTT.

This chain joins TRBV27 and TRBJ1-5; D may be TRBD1 (6 bases). Germline V lookup: CDR1 MNHEY, CDR2 SMNVEV (reference sequence). The germline V and J ends were trimmed by 7 bases and 6 bases, with 16 bases remaining between them. The CDR3 runs to 14 residues. The CDR3 nucleotides are TGTGCCAGCAAGCTCGGCAGGGGCCCTCAGCCCCAGCATTTT. Amino acids: CASKLGRGPQPQHF.

This clonotype was seen many times. V usage is TRBV4-2 and J usage is TRBJ2-3; D gene ambiguous. Between the trimmed V and J ends, which lost 0 bases and 4 bases, there was a span of 8 bases. The CDR3 spans 14 residues. Germline CDR1 and CDR2: LGHNA and YNFKEQ. CDR3 nucleotide sequence: TGTGCCAGCAGCCAAGAAGACCCTCCAGATACGCAGTATTTT. This encodes CASSQEDPPDTQYF.

There are many counts of this clonotype. The V and J genes are TRBV5-1 and TRBJ1-1; D remains ambiguous. CDR1 SGHRS and CDR2 YFSETQ come from the germline V gene. V lost 0 bases to trimming and J lost 0 bases, with 6 bases between them. The CDR3 consists of 14 residues. The CDR3: CASSLGTMNTEAFF. The CDR3 coding sequence is TGCGCCAGCAGCTTGGGGACGATGAACACTGAAGCTTTCTTT.

The rearrangement links TRBV20-1 to TRBJ1-2, with TRBD1 as a possible D gene (6 bases). Between the trimmed V and J ends, which lost 4 bases and 5 bases, there was a span of 11 bases. The CDR3 has 12 residues. Germline loops: CDR1 DFQATT, CDR2 SNEGSKA (reference sequence). The CDR3 DNA follows: TGCAGTGCTACAGGACAGACTTATGGCTACACCTTC. Protein: CSATGQTYGYTF.

The CDR3 loop reads CASSIIGQVGNEQFF. The CDR3 DNA reads TGTGCCAGTAGTATAATCGGCCAGGTGGGGAATGAGCAGTTCTTC. The chain joins TRBV19 to TRBJ2-1; D not resolved. The CDR3 contains 15 residues. V lost 2 bases, J lost 7 bases, and 15 bases lay in between. CDR1 and CDR2 (germline): LNHDA, SQIVND (reference sequence). Supplemented by reference TRBV19 and TRBJ2-1, the full variable domain reads DGGITQSPKYLFRKEGQNVTLSCEQNLNHDAMYWYRQDPGQGLRLIYYSQIVNDFQKGDIAEGYSVSREKKESFPLTVTSAQKNPTAFYLCASSIIGQVGNEQFFGPGTRLTVL.